The rows below give T cell receptor beta chains drawn from one sample of a study of cytomegalovirus exposure and HLA in healthy donors. Profiling relied on immunoSEQ multiplex PCR, and the TCRdb table lists in-frame clones only, not all of them. This table holds around 180,000 clones, about 90% found once. The material sequenced was PBMCs. Receptors originate from a girl less than two years old in good health and CMV-seronegative. The CDR3 runs from the conserved cysteine through the conserved F or W. D genes are given only for firm matches. Size is stated for part of the rows, as once, few or many counts, or as a class when the clone is expanded.

v_gene,d_gene,j_gene,abundance,CDR3aa,CDR3nt
TRBV6-1,.,TRBJ2-6,.,CASSEGVRGDSGANVLTF,TGTGCCAGCAGTGAAGGGGTCAGGGGAGACTCTGGGGCCAACGTCCTGACTTTC
TRBV18,.,TRBJ1-5,.,CASSPDSTNQPQHF,TGTGCCAGCTCCCCCGACAGCACCAATCAGCCCCAGCATTTT
TRBV6-6,.,TRBJ1-1,.,CASSYGFPGPSEAFF,TGTGCCAGCAGTTACGGGTTCCCAGGGCCCTCCGAAGCTTTCTTT
TRBV4-1,.,TRBJ2-1,.,CASSQDLGEGVDEQFF,TGCGCCAGCAGCCAAGATCTGGGGGAGGGGGTCGATGAGCAGTTCTTC
TRBV9,TRBD1,TRBJ1-1,.,CASSVEGAHNTEAFF,TGTGCCAGCAGCGTAGAGGGGGCACATAACACTGAAGCTTTCTTT
TRBV2,TRBD1,TRBJ1-2,.,CASSAPGTGAYGYTF,TGTGCCAGCAGTGCTCCCGGGACAGGGGCCTATGGCTACACCTTC
TRBV7-2,.,TRBJ2-5,.,CASSFRLVAETQYF,TGTGCCAGCAGCTTCCGGCTAGTGGCAGAGACCCAGTACTTC
TRBV6-1,.,TRBJ2-3,.,CASSPYSSTDTQYF,TGTGCCAGCAGTCCCTACTCTAGCACAGATACGCAGTATTTT
TRBV27,.,TRBJ2-5,.,CASSLDSGNGETQYF,TGTGCCAGCAGTTTAGACTCCGGGAATGGGGAGACCCAGTACTTC
TRBV5-1,TRBD2,TRBJ2-1,.,CASRRTSDNEQFF,TGCGCCAGCAGACGGACTAGCGACAATGAGCAGTTCTTC
TRBV27,.,TRBJ2-5,once,CASSAAGSAQYF,TGTGCCAGCAGTGCAGCAGGGTCGGCCCAGTACTTC
TRBV7-9,TRBD1,TRBJ2-7,few,CSSSLSGQANPYEQYF,TGTTCCAGCAGCTTATCGGGACAGGCAAACCCCTACGAGCAGTACTTC